This T cell receptor (beta chain) was recorded in a study of PD-L1 blockade in urothelial cancer. A single count supports this clone. Trimming took 5 bases from V and 4 from J; bases not matched to a gene: 3. The CDR3 has 14 residues. CDR1 MNHEY and CDR2 SVGAGI come from the germline V gene. Indicated time point: peripheral blood 6 weeks after treatment start. TCRdb's copy holds only in-frame clones and misses some; the assay was immunoSEQ multiplex PCR. Here the sample spans under 70,000 clones, 88% being singletons. The material was PBMCs, obtained around atezolizumab (anti-PD-L1) treatment. This sequence joins TRBV6-5 and TRBJ2-1, with 9 bases aligning to TRBD2. This sequence originates from a man in his fifties or sixties with urothelial cancer. The CDR3 protein is CASSPSGAYNEQFF. The CDR3 DNA follows: TGTGCCAGCAGTCCTAGCGGGGCTTACAATGAGCAGTTCTTC.